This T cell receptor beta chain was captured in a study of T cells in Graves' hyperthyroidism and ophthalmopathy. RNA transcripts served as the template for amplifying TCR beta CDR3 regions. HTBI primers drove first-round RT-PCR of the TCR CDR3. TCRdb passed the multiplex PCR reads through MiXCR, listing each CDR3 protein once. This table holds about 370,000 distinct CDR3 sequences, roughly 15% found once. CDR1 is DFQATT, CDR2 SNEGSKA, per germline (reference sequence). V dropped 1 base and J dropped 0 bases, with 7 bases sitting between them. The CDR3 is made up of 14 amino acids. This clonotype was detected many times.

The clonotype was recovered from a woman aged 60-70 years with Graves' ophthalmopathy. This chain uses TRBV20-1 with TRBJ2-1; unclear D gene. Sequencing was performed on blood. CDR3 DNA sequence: TGCAGTGCTAGAGTCGCGGACTCCTACAATGAGCAGTTCTTC. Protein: CSARVADSYNEQFF.